A selection of T cell receptor beta chains follows, all from one sample in a study of blood T cell repertoires in COVID-19. TCRdb's copy holds only in-frame clones and misses some; the assay was immunoSEQ multiplex PCR. Of some 380,000 clones in the sample, roughly 90% were seen once. What was sequenced was PBMCs or T cells enriched from blood (not recorded which). These receptors were obtained from a middle-aged woman with acute COVID-19. Both conserved end residues are part of each CDR3. D genes are given only for firm matches. Not every row has a clone size; where given, it reads once, few, many or a size class.

TRBD1	TRBV25-1	TRBJ2-7	few	TGTGCCAGCAGTGGTACGGGACAGCGCTCCTACGAGCAGTACTTC	CASSGTGQRSYEQYF
TRBD2	TRBV5-1	TRBJ2-2	-	TGCGCCAGCAGCCCCCCGGGGGGTTCAACCGGGGAGCTGTTTTTT	CASSPPGGSTGELFF
-	TRBV2	TRBJ1-4	few	TGTGCCAGCAGAGTTAGTGAAAAACTGTTTTTT	CASRVSEKLFF
-	TRBV30	TRBJ2-3	-	TGTGCCTGGAGTCCGCGGGGGCGCATAAATACGCAGTATTTT	CAWSPRGRINTQYF
TRBD2	TRBV5-1	TRBJ2-1	-	TGCGCCAGCAGCTTTGAAGGCGGGGGGCCATACAATGAGCAGTTCTTC	CASSFEGGGPYNEQFF
-	TRBV13	TRBJ1-2	-	TGTGCCAGCAGCTTATCGCCCCGCGCAGGCGACTATGGCTACACCTTC	CASSLSPRAGDYGYTF
-	TRBV18	TRBJ1-5	-	TGTGCCAGCTCCGTAGACAAATCCAAGCCCCAGCATTTT	CASSVDKSKPQHF
TRBD1	TRBV7-6	TRBJ1-1	-	TGTGCCAGCAGCCCCAGACAGGGGGCGAACACTGAAGCTTTCTTT	CASSPRQGANTEAFF
-	TRBV18	TRBJ1-1	-	TGTGCCAGCTCACCAGAGCTGAACACTGAAGCTTTCTTT	CASSPELNTEAFF
-	TRBV12-5	TRBJ1-1	-	TGTGCTAGTGGTTTGGTACTGGTCGAGGGCTGGACTGAAGCTTTCTTT	CASGLVLVEGWTEAFF
-	TRBV4-1	TRBJ1-4	-	TGCGCCAGCAGCCAAGGTATAGCAACTAATGAAAAACTGTTTTTT	CASSQGIATNEKLFF
-	TRBV5-1	TRBJ1-2	-	TGCGCCAGCAGGACAGACTATGGCTACACCTTC	CASRTDYGYTF
-	TRBV7-9	TRBJ1-2	-	TGTGCCAGCAGCTTCCCAACTAACTATGGCTACACCTTC	CASSFPTNYGYTF
TRBD2	TRBV5-4	TRBJ2-1	-	TGTGCCAGCAGCTTGTCGGCGGGGGGAACCTACAATGAGCAGTTCTTC	CASSLSAGGTYNEQFF
-	TRBV29-1	TRBJ2-1	-	TGCAGCGTCCATGCGACAGGCTCCTACAATGAGCAGTTCTTC	CSVHATGSYNEQFF
TRBD1	TRBV6-5	TRBJ1-6	-	TGTGCCAGCAGACCAGACAGGGGTAATAATTCACCCCTCCACTTT	CASRPDRGNNSPLHF
-	TRBV30	TRBJ2-1	-	TGTGCCTGGAGTGTTAGTACCTACAATGAGCAGTTCTTC	CAWSVSTYNEQFF
TRBD1	TRBV19	TRBJ1-1	-	TGTGCCAGTACCCGCTCGACAGGGGCAGAGGGCACTGAAGCTTTCTTT	CASTRSTGAEGTEAFF
-	TRBV6-2/TRBV6-3	TRBJ1-6	-	TGTGCCAGCAGTTACCCCACAGCGGGCTCCTATAATTCACCCCTCCACTTT	CASSYPTAGSYNSPLHF
-	TRBV7-8	TRBJ1-2	-	TGTGCCAGCAGCTTAGGGGTCGGGGACTATGGCTACACCTTC	CASSLGVGDYGYTF
TRBD2	TRBV5-5	TRBJ2-7	-	TGTGCCAGCAGCTTAGCGGGGGCCTCCTACGAGCAGTACTTC	CASSLAGASYEQYF
-	TRBV9	TRBJ1-6	-	TGTGCCAGCAGCGTAGCGGGTGGCTCACCCCTCCACTTT	CASSVAGGSPLHF
-	TRBV12-5	TRBJ2-5	-	TGTGCTAGTGGTAACAGGGATGGGGAGACCCAGTACTTC	CASGNRDGETQYF
TRBD1	TRBV9	TRBJ2-7	-	TGTGCCAGCAGCCCAGGACAGGGCGGTTACGAGCAGTACTTC	CASSPGQGGYEQYF
TRBD1	TRBV5-4	TRBJ1-2	-	TGTGCCAGCAGCTTGAGAACAGGGGCCTACTATGGCTACACCTTC	CASSLRTGAYYGYTF
-	TRBV2	TRBJ1-6	once	TGTGCCAGCAGTGAAAAGGGCAGGGTGAATTCACCCCTCCACTTT	CASSEKGRVNSPLHF
-	TRBV5-1	TRBJ1-2	-	TGCGCCAGCAGCCCCGGGTTGGGTTCATACTATGGCTACACCTTC	CASSPGLGSYYGYTF
-	TRBV3-1/TRBV3-2	TRBJ2-7	-	TGTGCCAGCAGCCAAGATGTAGGACTCCACTACGAGCAGTACTTC	CASSQDVGLHYEQYF
TRBD1	TRBV12-3/TRBV12-4	TRBJ1-4	-	TGTGCCAGCAGCCCAGGGACAGGGGAATTGTTTTTT	CASSPGTGELFF
TRBD1	TRBV5-5	TRBJ2-7	once	TGTGCCAGCAGCTTGGTGTGGGGACAGGGTCGCTACGAGCAGTACTTC	CASSLVWGQGRYEQYF
-	TRBV6-5	TRBJ2-3	-	TGTGCCAGCAGTCGGCGGGGCCGAGAAGATACGCAGTATTTT	CASSRRGREDTQYF
-	TRBV30	TRBJ1-1	once	TGTGCCTGGAGTGTACACCTTAACACTGAAGCTTTCTTT	CAWSVHLNTEAFF
-	TRBV18	TRBJ1-5	-	TGTGCCAGCTCAGGGACAAGCAATCAGCCCCAGCATTTT	CASSGTSNQPQHF
TRBD1	TRBV7-8	TRBJ2-2	-	TGTGCCAGCAGCGGGGGACAGTTCTTTGGCGGGGAGCTGTTTTTT	CASSGGQFFGGELFF
-	TRBV15	TRBJ1-4	-	TGTGCCACCAAAATACCAGGATCAACTAATGAAAAACTGTTTTTT	CATKIPGSTNEKLFF
-	TRBV7-9	TRBJ2-7	-	TGTGCCAGCAGCTCAGGGAATACCTACGAGCAGTACTTC	CASSSGNTYEQYF
TRBD1	TRBV2	TRBJ1-5	once	TGTGCCAGCGGACAGGCAGGGGGTCAACAGCCCCAGCATTTT	CASGQAGGQQPQHF
TRBD1	TRBV4-2	TRBJ1-6	-	TGTGCCAGCAGCCAAGAACCCAGGACAGGGTTATCACCCCTCCACTTT	CASSQEPRTGLSPLHF
TRBD1	TRBV11-2	TRBJ2-7	-	TGTGCCAGCAGCTTAGCTTCCGGGACAGCTAGCTCCTACGAGCAGTACTTC	CASSLASGTASSYEQYF
TRBD2	TRBV5-6	TRBJ2-1	-	TGTGCCAGCAGCTCCGGGACTAGTCCCTACAATGAGCAGTTCTTC	CASSSGTSPYNEQFF
-	TRBV4-1	TRBJ1-5	-	TGCGCCAGCAGCCAGGCCTGGGGGGGGGTAGGAAATCAGCCCCAGCATTTT	CASSQAWGGVGNQPQHF
-	TRBV7-8	TRBJ1-1	-	TGTGCCAGCAGCCTATCCCCACGGGCAGGGCCTGAAGCTTTCTTT	CASSLSPRAGPEAFF
-	TRBV6-4	TRBJ2-2	-	TGTGCCAGCAGTGATCAGGGGACCGGGGAGCTGTTTTTT	CASSDQGTGELFF
-	TRBV4-2	TRBJ2-7	-	TGTGCCAGCAGCCAAGTCCTGGAGACCGCCTACGAGCAGTACTTC	CASSQVLETAYEQYF
-	TRBV29-1	TRBJ2-5	-	TGCAGCGTTGCGGGGTCGGGGACCCAGTACTTC	CSVAGSGTQYF
TRBD1	TRBV24-1	TRBJ1-2	-	TGTGCCACCAGTGACCCTATGGGGGACAGCTATGGCTACACCTTC	CATSDPMGDSYGYTF
-	TRBV6-9	TRBJ1-5	-	TGTGCCAGCAGTTATTCTAGCGATCAGCCCCAGCATTTT	CASSYSSDQPQHF
-	TRBV5-6	TRBJ1-3	-	TGTGCCAGCAGCCGTAGAGGAAACACCATATATTTT	CASSRRGNTIYF
TRBD2	TRBV4-1	TRBJ2-5	-	TGCGCCAGCAGCCAAGCGGCGGCTAGCGGGCAAGAGACCCAGTACTTC	CASSQAAASGQETQYF
-	TRBV7-6	TRBJ2-2	-	TGTGCCAGCAGCCCCTCCGGGGGTGTCACCGGGGAGCTGTTTTTT	CASSPSGGVTGELFF
-	TRBV19	TRBJ1-5	-	TGTGCCAGTAGTATGGAGGGCTATAGCAATCAGCCCCAGCATTTT	CASSMEGYSNQPQHF
-	TRBV25-1	TRBJ2-3	-	TGTGCCAGCAGTCAGCGGAGGACAGAGACTATTAGCACAGATACGCAGTATTTT	CASSQRRTETISTDTQYF
TRBD1	TRBV10-3	TRBJ2-6	once	TGTGCCATCAGTGAGTCGAGGGATCGGGCGACAGGGGACAAGAGAGCTGGGGCCAACGTCCTGACTTTC	CAISESRDRATGDKRAGANVLTF
-	TRBV20-1	TRBJ2-3	-	TGCAGTGCTAGTAGGGACTCCTACACAGATACGCAGTATTTT	CSASRDSYTDTQYF
-	TRBV6-2/TRBV6-3	TRBJ1-6	-	TGTGCCAGCAGTTTAATCCCACAGGGAAATAATTCACCCCTCCACTTT	CASSLIPQGNNSPLHF
TRBD1	TRBV11-3	TRBJ1-1	-	TGTGCCAGCAGCTCTGGACAGGGATTATCTGAGAAGACTGAAGCTTTCTTT	CASSSGQGLSEKTEAFF
-	TRBV20-1	TRBJ2-7	-	TGCAGTGCTAGTAACACGGGCTACGAGCAGTACTTC	CSASNTGYEQYF
TRBD2	TRBV11-2	TRBJ2-1	-	TGTGCCAGCAGCAAGGGACTAGCGGGGGCTGGATCCTACAATGAGCAGTTCTTC	CASSKGLAGAGSYNEQFF
-	TRBV19	TRBJ1-6	-	TGTGCCAGTAGTCTTCAGAAAAATTCACCCCTCCACTTT	CASSLQKNSPLHF